Each of the 16 T cell receptor beta chains below was sequenced from the same sample in a study of somatic mutations in cytotoxic T cells in rheumatoid arthritis. The table came from immunoSEQ multiplex PCR; TCRdb's copy has only in-frame clones and leaves some out. The table has about 19,000 clones, over 80% seen once. The sequenced material came from CD8+ T cells sorted from blood. These receptors were obtained from an adult with rheumatoid arthritis.

The rearrangement uses TRBV19 and TRBJ1-3; TRBD1 is a possible D gene (5 bases). This CDR3 contains 15 residues. Germline CDR1 is LNHDA and CDR2 is SQIVND (reference sequence). V was cut by 5 bases and J by 1 base, with 12 bases left in between. CDR3 protein: CASSPRRGSGNTIYF. CDR3 bases: TGTGCCAGTAGTCCAAGAAGGGGATCTGGAAACACCATATATTTT.

The chain links TRBV9 to TRBJ2-2, with D possibly TRBD2 on 5 matching bases. The CDR3 covers 13 residues. Germline assignment: CDR1 SGDLS and CDR2 YYNGEE. Trimming removed 2 bases from V and 10 bases from J, with 12 bases in between. The CDR3 sequence is CASSVGSTEELFF. The DNA for the CDR3 is TGTGCCAGCAGCGTGGGGAGTACGGAGGAGCTGTTTTTT. Using reference TRBV9 and TRBJ2-2 for the parts outside the CDR3, the full variable domain is DSGVTQTPKHLITATGQRVTLRCSPRSGDLSVYWYQQSLDQGLQFLIQYYNGEERAKGNILERFSAQQFPDLHSELNLSSLELGDSALYFCASSVGSTEELFFGEGSRLTVL.

V gene TRBV13 combines with J gene TRBJ2-1, with 8 bases fitting TRBD2. Germline V CDR1 and CDR2: PRHDT, FYEKMQ (reference sequence). CDR3 length equals 16 residues. J lost 12 bases, V lost 0 bases, and 13 bases had no gene match. Here the CDR3 reads CASSLGGAGGRTPQFF. CDR3 nucleotides: TGTGCCAGCAGCTTAGGAGGGGCGGGAGGAAGGACCCCGCAGTTCTTC.

The chain combines TRBV15 with TRBJ2-3; TRBD2 matches at 9 bases. J lost 4 bases, V lost 1 base, and 3 bases had no gene match. The germline V gene encodes CDR1 LNHNV and CDR2 YYDKDF (reference sequence). The CDR3 is 15 residues long. This chain's CDR3 is CATSRVAGAADTQYF. The CDR3 region has the DNA TGTGCCACCAGCAGAGTAGCGGGGGCGGCAGATACGCAGTATTTT.

In nucleotides, the CDR3 is TGTGCCAGCAGTGAATCAGGGGGCTTGAGTGAAAAACTGTTTTTT. It translates to CASSESGGLSEKLFF. The V call is TRBV6-1, the J call TRBJ1-4, with 8 bases that match TRBD1. Germline CDR1 and CDR2: MNHNS and SASEGT. The V and J ends lost 2 bases and 7 bases, in that order; junction bases with no gene match: 6. The CDR3 extends over 15 amino acids.

The sample holds a few counts of this clone. The V gene is TRBV6-1, the J gene TRBJ2-1; 14 positions agree with TRBD2. Germline lookup yields CDR1 MNHNS and CDR2 SASEGT. There are 15 residues in the CDR3. V lost 4 bases to trimming and J lost 7 bases; unmatched junction nucleotides: 3. CDR3 nucleotide sequence: TGTGCCAGCAGTGGACTAGCGGGGGGGCCTAATGAGCAGTTCTTC. As protein: CASSGLAGGPNEQFF.

The rearrangement joins TRBV28 to TRBJ2-7; D unclear. CDR3 length: 14 amino acids. Germline V gene lookup returns CDR1 MDHEN and CDR2 SYDVKM. Between the trimmed V and J ends, which lost 1 base and 3 bases, there was a span of 10 bases. The CDR3 bases are TGTGCCAGCAGTTTATCCGTAAACGTCTACGAGCAGTACGTC. Translated: CASSLSVNVYEQYV.

The chain employs TRBV4-1 and TRBJ2-1; possibly TRBD2 for D (5 bases). CDR1 and CDR2 (germline): MGHRA, YSYEKL. V was pared by 3 bases and J by 7 bases, with 16 bases between. The CDR3 contains 15 residues. Here the CDR3 reads CASSHPPGSDNEQFF. The CDR3 DNA is TGCGCCAGCAGCCACCCCCCGGGGAGCGATAATGAGCAGTTCTTC.

The CDR3 spells CASSEVGKSQPQHF. CDR3 nucleotide sequence: TGTGCCAGCAGTGAAGTGGGGAAGTCACAGCCCCAGCATTTT. The V and J genes are TRBV2 and TRBJ1-5; no reliable D call. The germline V and J ends were trimmed by 1 base and 7 bases, with 11 bases remaining between them. This CDR3 spans 14 amino acids. Germline values: CDR1 SNHLY, CDR2 FYNNEI.

The rearrangement joins TRBV28 to TRBJ2-2; 9 positions match TRBD1. The CDR3 contains 15 residues. The V gene end was trimmed by 4 bases and the J gene end by 3 bases; junction bases not matched to a gene: 3. Germline CDR1 reads MDHEN; CDR2 reads SYDVKM. The CDR3 loop reads CASSSGTGYTGELFF. The CDR3 DNA reads as TGTGCCAGCAGTTCCGGGACAGGGTACACCGGGGAGCTGTTTTTT.

The chain employs TRBV14 and TRBJ2-1, with TRBD2 identical over 8 bases. The CDR3 consists of 15 residues. Germline V gives CDR1 SGHDN, CDR2 FVKESK. V lost 3 bases to trimming and J lost 9 bases; unmatched junction nucleotides: 10. The CDR3 nucleotides are TGTGCCAGCAGCCACTCCAAGGCGGGGGGCGGTGAGCAGTTCTTC. Protein: CASSHSKAGGGEQFF.

The V and J genes are TRBV11-2 and TRBJ2-5; unclear D gene. In germline, CDR1 is SGHAT, CDR2 FQNNGV. The germline V and J ends were trimmed by 5 bases and 7 bases, with 8 bases remaining between them. The CDR3 runs to 11 residues. The DNA of the CDR3 is TGTGCCAGCAGCCCATCGGGGACCCAGTACTTC. It codes for CASSPSGTQYF.

V usage is TRBV19 and J usage is TRBJ1-4; D is ambiguous. Deletions cut 3 bases from V and 6 bases from J, with 23 bases between. Germline loops: CDR1 LNHDA, CDR2 SQIVND (reference sequence). The CDR3 loop spans 18 amino acids. The CDR3 DNA reads as TGTGCCAGTAGTATCCCCCGCCACAAATCTGGGGTAGATGAAAAACTGTTTTTT. This sequence encodes CASSIPRHKSGVDEKLFF.

The J gene is TRBJ2-3, the V gene TRBV27; D is unresolved. This CDR3 is built from 15 residues. Germline V CDR1 and CDR2: MNHEY, SMNVEV (reference sequence). Trimming pared 4 bases from V and 2 bases from J, leaving 13 bases between. The CDR3 reads CASSWGSTSTDTQYF. In nucleotides, the CDR3 is TGTGCCAGCAGTTGGGGTTCGACCTCCACAGATACGCAGTATTTT.

The V and J genes are TRBV7-9 and TRBJ1-1; the D is unclear. Per the germline V gene, CDR1 is SEHNR and CDR2 is FQNEAQ (reference sequence). Trimming removed 4 bases at V and 0 bases at J, with 12 bases between. The CDR3 runs to 15 residues. This CDR3 reads CASSWRNPVNTEAFF. The CDR3 DNA follows: TGTGCCAGCAGCTGGAGAAACCCAGTGAACACTGAAGCTTTCTTT.

This chain connects TRBV4-1 to TRBJ2-1; D gene uncertain. Trimming removed 1 base from V and 8 bases from J, with 12 bases in between. The germline V gene encodes CDR1 MGHRA and CDR2 YSYEKL. The CDR3 has 14 amino acids. The CDR3 sequence: CASSQGWGEDEQFF. DNA for the CDR3: TGCGCCAGCAGCCAAGGATGGGGTGAGGATGAGCAGTTCTTC.